This entry concerns a single T cell receptor (beta chain). This clonotype turned up a few times. The target of this receptor is not known. Base qualities are not recorded, but no much larger clone differs from it by a single base. V ends up 0 bases short and J 4 bases short, with an unmatched junction base count of 6. From a lookup of the germline V gene, CDR1 and CDR2 are SGHAT and FQNNGV. The CDR3 starts with the cysteine, ends with the phenylalanine, and has 16 residues. Just CDR3 DNA is preserved here, 48 bases in frame from base 1. The data were taken from a study of neurological immune-mediated disorders (dated by TCRdb to the late 2010s). Describing the broader study: The study compared peripheral blood TCR-beta repertoires of HTLV-I-associated myelopathy (HAM/TSP) patients, multiple sclerosis patients and healthy controls using UMI-based sequencing. The cohort included about 70 subjects: approximately 14 with HAM/TSP, about 34 with multiple sclerosis, and 20 healthy controls. Longitudinal samples, technical triplicates and paired sorted CD4+ and CD8+ T-cell subsets, alongside PBMC samples, were included among the 90 to 130 TCR-beta libraries.

cDNA synthesis used template-switch 5'RACE with a primer carrying a 10-nucleotide random unique molecular identifier tagging each TCR transcript. Each sequencing run produced over 200 million TCR-beta sequences covering 15-18 subjects. The RNeasy kit was used for extraction of total RNA. The KAPA Real-time Library Amplification kit was used to amplify TCR-beta VDJ regions with primers for the TCR constant region and the 5'RACE anchor. Sample indexes and Illumina adaptors were added in a first PCR, after which library yield was increased in a second PCR. After Ampure bead purification, the TCR product of roughly 650 bp was size-selected on a 2% E-gel SizeSelection system. Library quality was checked on a Bioanalyzer, concentration was measured with Qubit, and libraries were quantified with the Kapa Library Quantification kit before pooling. An Illumina HiSeq 2500 sequenced the libraries paired-end 2 x 150 bp. To increase sequence diversity, about 24-32% phiX was spiked into each library pool. In the paper's pipeline: The quality-filtered reads were processed with the UMI-based MiGEC pipeline, whose error correction step removed more than 90% of the raw TCR sequences. IMGT germline references were used for aligning VDJ genes, and each clonotype was defined as a unique CDR3 amino acid sequence together with its V-J genes. Clonal expansion, Shannon diversity, and CDR3 relatedness (CalcPairwiseDistances, ClusterSamples) were evaluated with VDJtools, and phylogenetic trees were built with CLCbio workbench. Clones with at least 8 unique UMIs were defined as expanded, with this threshold being based on coefficient-of-variation modelling across technical triplicates. Through fastp at Q25 and MiXCR, TCRdb rebuilt clones from the public reads, retaining in-frame beta chains. Every CDR3 protein is listed once, alongside the most common genes and DNA of its rows. None of the V and J calls come from the authors' own analysis; TCRdb made them. The sample has around 79,000 distinct CDR3 sequences on record, 13% to 15% of them singletons. Roughly 7% of the sample is held by the ten biggest clonotypes.

Overall study outcomes, separate from this receptor: No identical CDR3 amino acid sequences were shared among expanded clones across subjects, suggesting private TCR-beta repertoires in all groups. TCR clonal expansion was greatest in HAM/TSP patients and smallest in MS patients, who ranked below even healthy controls.

Blood bank volunteers in Maryland, USA served as the healthy controls. Unsorted PBMC libraries were generated from 2 million PBMCs stored in RNAlater at -80 °C until RNA extraction. Peripheral blood was subjected to Ficoll-Hypaque density gradient centrifugation to isolate PBMCs, which were then cryopreserved in liquid nitrogen. Specimen: PBMCs. Recombination connected TRBV11-2 to TRBJ2-5, and 9 bases in between align with TRBD2. This TCR was sampled from a woman between 50 and 59 years old in good health. The CDR3 protein is CASSLDSSGMGETQYF. The DNA sequence follows: TGTGCCAGCAGCTTAGATTCTAGCGGGATGGGAGAGACCCAGTACTTC. Extended through the reference TRBV11-2 and TRBJ2-5 proteins, this CDR3 yields the full variable domain: EAGVAQSPRYKIIEKRQSVAFWCNPISGHATLYWYQQILGQGPKLLIQFQNNGVVDDSQLPKDRFSAERLKGVDSTLKIQPAKLEDSAVYLCASSLDSSGMGETQYFGPGTRLLVL.